This T cell receptor (beta chain) derives from a study of blood T cell repertoires in COVID-19. Turning to the study itself: Italy, Spain and the United States were the sources of the convalescent and acute COVID-19 samples. PBMCs, B-cell-depleted T cells, or T cells were the source of the cDNA or gDNA that made up the material.

As handled by the study authors: Amplification of reference gene primers was used by the study to estimate nucleated cell counts. Profiling relied on immunoSEQ multiplex PCR, and the TCRdb table lists in-frame clones only, not all of them. V and J calls and clone size are those listed in that table; D and trimming were worked out from the DNA. This table has about 54,000 clones, approximately 87% appearing once. Germline assignment: CDR1 SGHNT and CDR2 YYREEE (reference sequence). This CDR3 has 16 residues. With 4 bases clipped from V and 4 bases from J, the junction kept 12 bases outside the gene matches.

The rearrangement uses TRBV5-4 and TRBJ1-2, with 8 positions matching TRBD1. What was sequenced was peripheral blood. The receptor was derived from a middle-aged man with active COVID-19. CDR3 region: CASSVITGGGSYGYTF. In nucleotides, the CDR3 is TGTGCCAGCAGCGTTATCACAGGGGGGGGGAGCTATGGCTACACCTTC.